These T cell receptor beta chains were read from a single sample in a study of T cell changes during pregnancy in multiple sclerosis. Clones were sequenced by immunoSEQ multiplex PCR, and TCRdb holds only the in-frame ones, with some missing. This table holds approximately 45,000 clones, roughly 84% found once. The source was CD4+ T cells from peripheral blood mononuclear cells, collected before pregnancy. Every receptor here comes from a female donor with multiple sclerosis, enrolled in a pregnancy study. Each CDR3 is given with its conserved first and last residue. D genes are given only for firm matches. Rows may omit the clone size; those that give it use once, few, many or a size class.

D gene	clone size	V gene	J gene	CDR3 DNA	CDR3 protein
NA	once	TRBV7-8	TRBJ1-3	TGTGCCAGCAGCTTAGCCCACGATACGAGGGGAAACACCATATATTTT	CASSLAHDTRGNTIYF
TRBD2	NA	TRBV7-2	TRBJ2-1	TGTGCCAGCAGCTACGGCGGGAGTGTCCGTTCCAATGAGCAGTTCTTC	CASSYGGSVRSNEQFF
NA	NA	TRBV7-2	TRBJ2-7	TGTGCCAGCAGCTTATTTGCGGGGAGTAGTTACGAGCAGTACTTC	CASSLFAGSSYEQYF
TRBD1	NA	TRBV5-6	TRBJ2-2	TGTGCCAGCAGCCTGGGGGGACAGGGGTTCGGGGAGCTGTTTTTT	CASSLGGQGFGELFF
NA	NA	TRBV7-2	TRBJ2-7	TGTGCCAGCAGCTTAGCCCTAGGAGTACCCTACGAGCAGTACTTC	CASSLALGVPYEQYF
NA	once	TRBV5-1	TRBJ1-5	TGCGCCAGCAGCTTGGTACCGGGAGTTAGCAATCAGCCCCAGCATTTT	CASSLVPGVSNQPQHF
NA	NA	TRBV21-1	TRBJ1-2	TGTGCCAGCAGCAAATGTGAGGGGGTGGATGGCTACACCTTC	CASSKCEGVDGYTF
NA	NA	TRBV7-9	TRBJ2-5	TGTGCCAGCAGCTCATCTGGGGGGGCAGACCTACAAGAGACCCAGTACTTC	CASSSSGGADLQETQYF
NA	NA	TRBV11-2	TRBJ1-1	TGTGCCAGCAGCTTATCACGACGACCAGGGAACACTGAAGCTTTCTTT	CASSLSRRPGNTEAFF
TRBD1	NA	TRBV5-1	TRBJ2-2	TGCGCCAGCAGTCAGGGGGCCGGCACCGGGGAGCTGTTTTTT	CASSQGAGTGELFF
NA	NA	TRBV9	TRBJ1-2	TGTGCCAGCAGCGTATCAGGGGACAATGGCTACACCTTC	CASSVSGDNGYTF
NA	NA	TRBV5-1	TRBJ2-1	TGCGCCAGCAGCGCACAGCCGGGACAAAACGAGAATGGGCAGTTCTTC	CASSAQPGQNENGQFF
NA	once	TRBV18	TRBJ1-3	TGTGCCACGACGACGGGGATCAACACCATATATTTT	CATTTGINTIYF
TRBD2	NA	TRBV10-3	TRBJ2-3	TGTGCCATCAGTGAAAAAAGGTTAGCGGGGTCCACAGATACGCAGTATTTT	CAISEKRLAGSTDTQYF
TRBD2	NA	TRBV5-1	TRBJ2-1	TGCGCCAGCAGCTTACTAGCGGGAGGCCCCAATGAGCAGTTCTTC	CASSLLAGGPNEQFF
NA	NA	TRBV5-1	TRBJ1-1	TGCGCCAGCAGCTTGGATTCAGAAGCTTTCTTT	CASSLDSEAFF
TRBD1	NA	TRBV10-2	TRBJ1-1	TGCGCCAGCATTGTGCAGACAGGGATGGTTGAAGCTTTCTTT	CASIVQTGMVEAFF
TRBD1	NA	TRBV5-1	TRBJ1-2	TGCGCCAGCAGCCGGGACAGTCCGCTCTATGGCTACACCTTC	CASSRDSPLYGYTF
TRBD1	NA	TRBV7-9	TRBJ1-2	TGTGCCAGCAGCCTTCGGACAGGGGACTATGGCTACACCTTC	CASSLRTGDYGYTF
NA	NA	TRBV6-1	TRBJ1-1	TGTGCCAGCAGTGAAGGCGGAGTCACTGAAGCTTTCTTT	CASSEGGVTEAFF
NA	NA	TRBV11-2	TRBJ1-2	TGTGCCAGCAGCTTAGCCGCGGGCCACAGGGCCAACTATGGCTACACCTTC	CASSLAAGHRANYGYTF
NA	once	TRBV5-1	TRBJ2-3	TGCGCCAGCAGCTTGGGCGGAGCCACAGATACGCAGTATTTT	CASSLGGATDTQYF
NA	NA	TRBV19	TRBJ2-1	TGTGCCAGTAGTATCGACAGTAGCTCCTACAATGAGCAGTTCTTC	CASSIDSSSYNEQFF
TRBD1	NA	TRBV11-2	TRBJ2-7	TGTGCCAGCAGCCAACAAGAGACAGGGAACCCCGACGAGCAGTACTTC	CASSQQETGNPDEQYF
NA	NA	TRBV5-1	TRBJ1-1	TGCGCCAGCAGCTTGGCAGGGGCGGACACTGAAGCTTTCTTT	CASSLAGADTEAFF
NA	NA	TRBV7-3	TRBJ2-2	TGTGCCAGCAGCCCCCAGGCGACAGGTTACACCGGGGAGCTGTTTTTT	CASSPQATGYTGELFF
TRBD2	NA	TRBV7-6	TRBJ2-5	TGTGCCAGCAGTCGACTAGCGGGAAGACAAGAGACCCAGTACTTC	CASSRLAGRQETQYF